Listed below are T cell receptor beta chains from one sample, sequenced in a study of blood T cells in healthy people across ages. One entry per CDR3 protein results from TCRdb running MiXCR on the 5' RACE reads. This table has about 630,000 distinct CDR3 sequences, over 20% appearing once. Sequencing input: blood. These receptors all stem from a man between 65 and 85 years old in good health. Both conserved end residues are part of each CDR3. The D gene is left open where the match is weak. A clone size is listed for some rows: how often the clone was seen (once, few, many), or a class if it is expanded.

TRBV11-2	NA	TRBJ1-6	14	NA	TGTGCCAGCAGCTCAGAGGGGGTACGATCACCCCTCCACTTT	CASSSEGVRSPLHF
TRBV9	NA	TRBJ2-2	15	NA	TGTGCCAGCAGCGTAGTGGGGGCGGCCACCGGGGAGCTGTTTTTT	CASSVVGAATGELFF
TRBV6-2/TRBV6-3	NA	TRBJ2-7	15	NA	TGTGCCAGCCGAGACGGGGGAACAGGATACTACGAGCAGTACTTC	CASRDGGTGYYEQYF
TRBV20-1	NA	TRBJ2-1	16	NA	TGCAGTGCTAATTCGTTATCGGACCAACAGAGGGGTGAGCAGTTCTTC	CSANSLSDQQRGEQFF
TRBV7-9	NA	TRBJ2-7	15	NA	TGTGCCAGCAGCTCTCGACGGCTCCCCTCCTACGAGCAGTACTTC	CASSSRRLPSYEQYF
TRBV9	NA	TRBJ1-3	16	NA	TGTGCCGGCAGCGTAGAAGGGATTCACTCTGGAAACACCATATATTTT	CAGSVEGIHSGNTIYF
TRBV28	NA	TRBJ2-1	11	NA	TGTGCCACCGTCGAACACAATGAGCAGTTCTTC	CATVEHNEQFF
TRBV20-1	TRBD2	TRBJ2-1	13	NA	TGCAGTGCTAGGACACTAGCGGATGGTAAGCAGTTCTTC	CSARTLADGKQFF
TRBV19	TRBD1	TRBJ1-1	15	NA	TGTGCCAGTAGTCCGGGGGACAGGATGAACACTGAAGCTTTCTTT	CASSPGDRMNTEAFF
TRBV20-1	TRBD1	TRBJ1-6	16	few	TGCAGTGCTAGAGAAGACAGGGGCAACTATAATTCACCCCTCCACTTT	CSAREDRGNYNSPLHF
TRBV7-2	NA	TRBJ1-6	16	NA	TGTGCCAGCAGCTTAGTGGCAGGGGTTGGTAATTCACCCCTCCACTTT	CASSLVAGVGNSPLHF
TRBV7-9	NA	TRBJ2-3	17	once	TGTGCCAGCAGCTTAGAGGGCAAGAGGGCGCGCACAGATACGCAGTATTTT	CASSLEGKRARTDTQYF
TRBV5-5	TRBD2	TRBJ2-3	15	few	TGTGCCAGCAGCTTCGGCGGGAGAGCCACAGATACGCAGTATTTT	CASSFGGRATDTQYF
TRBV2	NA	TRBJ2-1	14	NA	TGTGCCAGCAGTGTATGGGGGCTCTACAATGAGCAGTTCTTC	CASSVWGLYNEQFF
TRBV20-1	NA	TRBJ1-5	14	NA	TGCAGTGCTAGAAGTGACAGTAGCAATCAGCCCCAGCATTTT	CSARSDSSNQPQHF
TRBV28	NA	TRBJ2-1	14	few	TGTGCCAGCAGTCGGGACACTTCGAACAATGAGCAGTTCTTC	CASSRDTSNNEQFF
TRBV6-7	TRBD1	TRBJ1-4	15	NA	TGTGCCAGCAGAGAAACAGGGGCGGCTAATGAAAAACTGTTTTTT	CASRETGAANEKLFF
TRBV7-2	NA	TRBJ2-6	17	NA	TGTGCCAGCAGCCGACGTACCGTAAACTCTGGGGCCAACGTCCTGACTTTC	CASSRRTVNSGANVLTF
TRBV5-6	TRBD2	TRBJ2-2	18	few	TGTGCCAGCAGCTTGGAACTAGCGGGAGTCTGGAACACCGGGGAGCTGTTTTTT	CASSLELAGVWNTGELFF
TRBV28	TRBD1	TRBJ2-4	15	NA	TGTGCCAGCAGTTCTACCGGGACAGGGGGGGACATTCAGTACTTC	CASSSTGTGGDIQYF
TRBV15	NA	TRBJ2-7	13	NA	TGTGCCACCAGCCTACAGGGTTCCTACGAGCAGTACTTC	CATSLQGSYEQYF
TRBV6-2/TRBV6-3	NA	TRBJ2-3	13	few	TGTGCCAGCACCGGTTTTTCCACAGATACGCAGTATTTT	CASTGFSTDTQYF
TRBV9	NA	TRBJ1-4	15	NA	TGTGCCAGCAGCGTAGCAGGTGATTCGGGCGAAAAACTGTTTTTT	CASSVAGDSGEKLFF
TRBV20-1	NA	TRBJ1-5	18	NA	TGCAGTGCTAGAGATGACAGGCGGCGAGGGCTCAGCAATCAGCCCCAGCATTTT	CSARDDRRRGLSNQPQHF
TRBV3-1	TRBD2	TRBJ2-1	15	many	TGTGCCAGCAGCGACACTAGCGACTCCTACAATGAGCAGTTCTTC	CASSDTSDSYNEQFF
TRBV9	NA	TRBJ1-4	15	NA	TGTGCCAGCAGCCCCGGGGACTCCCACTATGAAAAACTGTTTTTT	CASSPGDSHYEKLFF
TRBV5-1	TRBD2	TRBJ2-7	15	NA	TGCGCCAGCAGCTCCCCAGGCGGGAGCCCCAACGAGCAGTACTTC	CASSSPGGSPNEQYF
TRBV20-1	TRBD1	TRBJ1-5	15	few	TGCAGTGCTAGACTAACGGGACAGGGCAATCAGCCCCAGCATTTT	CSARLTGQGNQPQHF
TRBV7-8	NA	TRBJ1-4	15	NA	TGTGCCAGCAGCCCTATGGCAGCAACTAATGAAAAACTGTTTTTT	CASSPMAATNEKLFF
TRBV11-1	TRBD1	TRBJ2-5	16	NA	TGTGCCAGCAGCTTACTAAGGACAGGGAGTGTCGAGACCCAGTACTTC	CASSLLRTGSVETQYF
TRBV12-3/TRBV12-4	TRBD2	TRBJ2-5	17	NA	TGTGCCAGCAGTTTAGTTCCACTAGCGGGATGGGAAGAGACCCAGTACTTC	CASSLVPLAGWEETQYF
TRBV5-1	NA	TRBJ2-5	15	few	TGCGCCAGCAGCTACCGGGACGTAGGAAGGGAGACCCAGTACTTC	CASSYRDVGRETQYF
TRBV10-3	NA	TRBJ1-2	13	NA	TGTGCCATCAGTGAGTCTTCGAACTATGGCTACACCTTC	CAISESSNYGYTF
TRBV19	TRBD1	TRBJ2-2	17	few	TGTGCCAGTAGTATTAGGGGGACAGGGGCCGGCGGCGGGGAGCTGTTTTTT	CASSIRGTGAGGGELFF
TRBV15	TRBD2	TRBJ2-7	15	NA	TGTGCCACCAGCATCGGGCTAGCGGGAGGGTCCGAGCAGTACTTC	CATSIGLAGGSEQYF
TRBV7-8	TRBD2	TRBJ2-5	15	few	TGTGCCAGCAGCTCGGGACTAGTAAGGGGAGAGACCCAGTACTTC	CASSSGLVRGETQYF
TRBV20-1	NA	TRBJ2-3	12	NA	TGCAGTCACCATAGGAGCACAGATACGCAGTATTTT	CSHHRSTDTQYF
TRBV5-5	TRBD1	TRBJ1-5	14	NA	TGTGCCAGCAGCATTAACACAGGGGGTCAGCCCCAGCATTTT	CASSINTGGQPQHF
TRBV20-1	TRBD2	TRBJ2-1	15	NA	TGCAGTGCTAGAGAAGGGACTAGCGGGGGCAATGAGCAGTTCTTC	CSAREGTSGGNEQFF
TRBV11-2	NA	TRBJ2-1	12	many	TGTGCCAGCAGTAGGGGTTCAGATGAGCAGTTCTTC	CASSRGSDEQFF
TRBV6-6	NA	TRBJ2-5	15	NA	TGTGCCAGCAATGCACACTCAGGATACCAAGAGACCCAGTACTTC	CASNAHSGYQETQYF
TRBV12-3/TRBV12-4	TRBD1	TRBJ1-2	14	few	TGTGCCAGCAGATGGGACAGGGGGCCAACAGGCTACACCTTC	CASRWDRGPTGYTF
TRBV6-6	TRBD1	TRBJ2-5	13	NA	TGTGCCGGCAGGACACAGGGGAGTGAGACCCAGTACTTC	CAGRTQGSETQYF
TRBV5-4	TRBD1	TRBJ1-1	14	NA	TGTGCCAGCACCCCGGACAGGGAGAACACTGAAGCTTTCTTT	CASTPDRENTEAFF
TRBV27	TRBD1	TRBJ2-5	15	NA	TGTGCCAGCAGTTCCGGGACAGGGGCAGATGGGGCCCAGTACTTC	CASSSGTGADGAQYF
TRBV7-2	TRBD2	TRBJ2-5	14	few	TGTGCCAGCAGCTTAGGCGGGAGCATGGAGACCCAGTACTTC	CASSLGGSMETQYF
TRBV5-1	NA	TRBJ2-5	16	NA	TGCGCCAGCAGCTTTAGGGACGGGGACTTCCAAGAGACCCAGTACTTC	CASSFRDGDFQETQYF
TRBV28	NA	TRBJ2-3	16	few	TGTGCCAGCAGTTCCCCCCCCCAGCGGGCAACAGATACGCAGTATTTT	CASSSPPQRATDTQYF